The sequence of this T cell receptor (beta chain) was determined in a study of CD8 T cells in ankylosing spondylitis. General study results and limits: Enrichment of disease-linked clones was reportedly significant in matched ankylosing spondylitis synovial fluid. Characteristic of ankylosing spondylitis blood, it appeared, was a TCR beta motif comprising several highly homologous variants.

Trimming shortened V by 4 bases and J by 7 bases, and 14 bases separated the two germline ends. CDR3 length equals 14 residues. Germline CDR1 SNHLY, CDR2 FYNNEI. Via MiXCR, TCRdb re-called the 5' RACE reads, giving one row per CDR3 protein. The table includes about 240,000 distinct CDR3 sequences, about 10% detected once. This clonotype was detected ten times or more. What it recognizes is unknown. What was sequenced was blood, either unsorted or a sorted T cell fraction (not recorded which). The source of this sequence is a male donor with ankylosing spondylitis or in good health (not recorded which). V usage is TRBV2 and J usage is TRBJ1-5; no firm D call. CDR3 loop: CASSGEGLGQPQHF. In DNA, the CDR3 is TGTGCCAGCAGTGGCGAAGGGTTGGGACAGCCCCAGCATTTT.